This T cell receptor (beta chain) derives from a study of cytomegalovirus exposure and HLA in healthy donors. Turning to the study itself: A preliminary data release comprised 70 million to 95 million unique TCRs obtained from HLA-typed donors.

Study-level findings and limits: The authors later linked a missense DCLRE1C variant to TCR beta V- and J-gene trimming. On later analysis, the bulk of CMV-associated TCR beta chains appeared to be HLA-restricted.

On this clone: Its antigen is undetermined.

The PCR was carried out with 60 Vbeta primers and 13 Jbeta primers. Profiling relied on immunoSEQ multiplex PCR, and the TCRdb table lists in-frame clones only, not all of them. This table has around 130,000 clones, approximately 78% appearing once. Sequencing was performed on PBMCs. The sequence derives from a man aged 40-49 years in good health and CMV-seronegative.

CDR3 DNA sequence: TGTGCCAGCAGCTTAGGAGGTTTAGCGAGCGGTGAGCAGTTCTTC. It is translated as CASSLGGLASGEQFF. The chain combines TRBV11-2 with TRBJ2-1; a weak D match, TRBD2 (5 bases). This CDR3 has 15 residues. The germline V gene has CDR1 SGHAT and CDR2 FQNNGV. Trimming cost V 1 base and J 9 bases, with 16 bases left between them.